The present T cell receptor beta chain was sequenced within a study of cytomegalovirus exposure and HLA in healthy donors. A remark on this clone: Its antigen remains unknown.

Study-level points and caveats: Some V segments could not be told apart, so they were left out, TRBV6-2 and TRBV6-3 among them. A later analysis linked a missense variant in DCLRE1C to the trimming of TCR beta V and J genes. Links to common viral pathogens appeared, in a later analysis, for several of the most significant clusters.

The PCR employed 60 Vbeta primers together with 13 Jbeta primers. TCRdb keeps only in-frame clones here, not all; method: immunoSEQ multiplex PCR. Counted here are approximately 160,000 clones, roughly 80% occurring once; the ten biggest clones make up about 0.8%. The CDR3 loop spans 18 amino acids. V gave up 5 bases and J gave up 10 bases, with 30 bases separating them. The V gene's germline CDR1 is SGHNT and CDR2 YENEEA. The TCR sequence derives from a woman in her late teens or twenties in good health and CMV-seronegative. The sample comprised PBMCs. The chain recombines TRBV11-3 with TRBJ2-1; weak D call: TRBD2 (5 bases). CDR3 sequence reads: CASSHAKEATLPLSEQFF. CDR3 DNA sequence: TGTGCCAGCAGCCACGCCAAGGAGGCCACACTACCCCTTTCAGAGCAGTTCTTC.